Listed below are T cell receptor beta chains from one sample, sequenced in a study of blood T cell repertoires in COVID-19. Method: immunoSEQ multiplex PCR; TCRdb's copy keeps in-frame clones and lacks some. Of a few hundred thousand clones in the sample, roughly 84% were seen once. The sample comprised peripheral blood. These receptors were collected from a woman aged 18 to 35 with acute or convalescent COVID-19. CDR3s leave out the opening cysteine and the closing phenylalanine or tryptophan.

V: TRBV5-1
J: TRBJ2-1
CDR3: ASSSGTRGFYNEQF

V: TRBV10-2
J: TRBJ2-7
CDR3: ASSPDRGTFISYEQY

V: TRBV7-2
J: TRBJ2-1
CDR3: ASSLGLAGDYEQF

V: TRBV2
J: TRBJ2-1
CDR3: ASSVGRYNEQF

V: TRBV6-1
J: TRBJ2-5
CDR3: ASSEGWGVETQY

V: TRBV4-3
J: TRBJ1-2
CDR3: ASSQDLRVGALFGYT

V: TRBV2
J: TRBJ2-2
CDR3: ASSEQGMGTGELF

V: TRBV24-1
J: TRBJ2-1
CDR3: ATRSSGSSYNEQF

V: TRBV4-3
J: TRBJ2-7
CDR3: ASSQDIRSPYEQY

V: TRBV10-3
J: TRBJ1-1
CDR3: AISHSAPNTEAF

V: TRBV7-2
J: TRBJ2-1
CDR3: ATRFGGGNEQF

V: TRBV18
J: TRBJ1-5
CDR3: ASSPRGMEYQPQH

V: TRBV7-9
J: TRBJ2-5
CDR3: ASSHRTGTETQY

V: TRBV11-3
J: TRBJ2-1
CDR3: ASSPGLAGNNEQF

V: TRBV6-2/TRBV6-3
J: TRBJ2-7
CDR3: ASSYGGNSYEQY

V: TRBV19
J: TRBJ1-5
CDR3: ASSRKTENNQPQH

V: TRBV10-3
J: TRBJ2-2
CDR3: AISDGGDTGELF

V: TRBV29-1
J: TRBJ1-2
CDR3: SAGQRNYGYT

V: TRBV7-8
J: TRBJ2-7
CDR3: ASSLAVAAYEQY

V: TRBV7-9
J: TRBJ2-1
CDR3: ASSHPVLAANEQF

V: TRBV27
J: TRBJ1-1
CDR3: ASSTQQVSNTEAF

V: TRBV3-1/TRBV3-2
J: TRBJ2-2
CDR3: ASSLGLAGRTGELF

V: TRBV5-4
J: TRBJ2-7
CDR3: ASSLIAGSTYEQY

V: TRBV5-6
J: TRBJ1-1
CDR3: ASSLGQIEAF